The 28 T cell receptor beta chains below come from one sample, sequenced in a study of vaccination and CD4 T cells after COVID-19. No cognate antigen is known for these TCRs. Treatment described: approximately nine-day PBMC culture with coronavirus spike peptide pools or control peptides (ViraFEST assay). Sequencing of the DNA from cultured CD4+ T cells was carried out with the Oncomine TCR Beta short-read assay. TCRdb re-called the PCR reads with MiXCR, one entry per CDR3 protein. The sample consists of 10,000 to 15,000 distinct CDR3 sequences, about 50% of them appearing once. Sequencing used CD4+ T cells from blood, cultured in vitro. The receptors originated from a human donor who had recovered from COVID-19.

This clonotype was recorded a few times. The chain recombines TRBV21-1 with TRBJ1-1; the table's D call of TRBD1 was not tested on the DNA. TRBV21-1 is listed as a pseudogene. The CDR3 is made up of 16 amino acids. CDR3 sequence: CASSKGDGQFATEAFF. The CDR3 DNA reads as TGTGCCAGCAGCAAAGGAGATGGACAGTTTGCTACTGAAGCTTTCTTT.

In this sample, this clonotype turned up a few times. The chain employs TRBV7-2 and TRBJ1-5, with TRBD1 as a possible D gene (6 bases). Germline-derived CDR1 and CDR2 are SGHTA and FQGNSA. V was shortened by 4 bases and J by 5 bases, with 9 bases between the two germline ends. CDR3 length: 13 amino acids. Here the CDR3 DNA reads TGTGCCAGCAGCTCCAGGGGTGATCAGCCCCAGCATTTT. It codes for CASSSRGDQPQHF.

This clonotype has only a few counts. The CDR3 loop is CATNPLPQANYGYTF. The CDR3 coding sequence is TGTGCCACCAACCCGCTCCCACAAGCTAACTATGGCTACACCTTC. The gene calls are TRBV24-1 and TRBJ1-2; D not certain. Deletions cut 8 bases from V and 0 bases from J, with 15 bases between. This CDR3 is 15 amino acids long. Looked up from germline, CDR1 is KGHDR and CDR2 is SFDVKD.

In its sample, this clonotype was seen a few times. The gene calls are TRBV5-6 and TRBJ2-2; tentatively, D is TRBD1 or TRBD2 (5 bases each). Looked up from germline, CDR1 is SGHDT and CDR2 is YYEEEE. V lost 0 bases, J lost 6 bases, and 12 bases lay in between. This CDR3 region has 15 residues. The DNA for the CDR3 is TGTGCCAGCAGCTTGGCCCCAGGGCGGGCCGGGGAGCTGTTTTTT. This gives the protein CASSLAPGRAGELFF.

The chain links TRBV20-1 to TRBJ1-1, with 7 nucleotides matching TRBD1. After removal of 2 bases from V and 3 bases from J, the junction contained 9 bases not matched to a gene. Germline-derived CDR1 and CDR2 are DFQATT and SNEGSKA (reference sequence). The CDR3 runs to 15 residues. The DNA for the CDR3 is TGCAGTGCTAGACCTTTCGACAGGGCGGACACTGAAGCTTTCTTT. Translation: CSARPFDRADTEAFF.

V and J are TRBV7-3 and TRBJ2-5; TRBD2 matches 10 bases. This CDR3 has 16 amino acids. CDR1 and CDR2 (germline): SGHTA, FQGTGA. V shed 5 bases and J 2 bases; nucleotides not matched to a gene: 8. For the CDR3, the DNA is TGTGCCAGCAGCCCCGGGGTAGCGGGGGGACAAGAGACCCAGTACTTC. Protein: CASSPGVAGGQETQYF.

The chain employs TRBV7-9 and TRBJ2-3; a weak D match, TRBD1 (6 bases). Germline V gene data show CDR1 as SEHNR and CDR2 as FQNEAQ (reference sequence). This CDR3 contains 15 residues. Trimming cost V 8 bases and J 0 bases, with 15 bases left between them. Here the CDR3 DNA reads TGTGCCAGCGGATCGAGGACAGCCAGCACAGATACGCAGTATTTT. It is translated as CASGSRTASTDTQYF.

This clonotype came up a few times. The rearrangement joins TRBV20-1 to TRBJ2-7; a possible D gene is TRBD2 (5 bases). Between the trimmed V and J ends, which lost 6 bases and 5 bases, there was a span of 17 bases. The CDR3 runs to 13 residues. The germline CDR1 and CDR2 sequences are DFQATT and SNEGSKA (reference sequence). The CDR3 is CSASVGRRDEQYF. The CDR3 DNA reads TGCAGTGCATCCGTAGGCCGGCGGGACGAGCAGTACTTC.

This clonotype was seen a handful of times. V gene TRBV15 combines with J gene TRBJ2-1, with D possibly being TRBD2 (6 bases). This CDR3 region has 16 residues. Germline assignment: CDR1 LNHNV and CDR2 YYDKDF (reference sequence). Trimming cost V 0 bases and J 0 bases, with 9 bases left between them. In DNA, the CDR3 is TGTGCCACCAGCAGAGATTTCGGGAGCTCCTACAATGAGCAGTTCTTC. This sequence encodes CATSRDFGSSYNEQFF.

This clonotype was counted only a few times. The chain combines TRBV11-3 with TRBJ1-2, with 10 positions matching TRBD1. This CDR3 contains 14 residues. Germline assignment: CDR1 SGHNT and CDR2 YENEEA. Unmatched junction bases numbered 1, after V lost 4 bases and J lost 2 bases. CDR3 in DNA: TGTGCCAGCAGCTCGGGACAGGGGAACTATGGCTACACCTTC. Its protein is CASSSGQGNYGYTF.

The rearrangement uses TRBV7-6 and TRBJ2-7; the D is unclear. Germline CDR1 SGHVS, CDR2 FNYEAQ. This CDR3 contains 14 residues. V lost 5 bases to trimming and J lost 0 bases, with 11 bases between them. The CDR3 spells CASSLNTVSYEQYF. In DNA, the CDR3 is TGTGCCAGCAGCCTAAACACGGTCTCCTACGAGCAGTACTTC. Together with reference TRBV7-6 and TRBJ2-7, the CDR3 gives the full variable domain: GAGVSQSPRYKVTKRGQDVALRCDPISGHVSLYWYRQALGQGPEFLTYFNYEAQQDKSGLPNDRFSAERPEGSISTLTIQRTEQRDSAMYRCASSLNTVSYEQYFGPGTRLTVT.

The chain carries TRBV2 and TRBJ2-5, with a weak D call TRBD2 (5 bases). CDR1 SNHLY and CDR2 FYNNEI come from the germline V gene. The CDR3 contains 12 residues. V shed 5 bases and J shed 4 bases, with 8 bases lying between them. The CDR3 sequence: CASSRGRETQYF. CDR3 bases: TGTGCCAGCAGTCGTGGGAGAGAGACCCAGTACTTC.

This chain uses TRBV12-3 or TRBV12-4 with TRBJ1-2; perhaps TRBD1 as D (6 bases). The CDR3 runs 14 residues. The V end was cut by 6 bases, the J end by 5 bases, with 16 bases between. CDR3 sequence (DNA): TGTGCCAGCAGGACTCAGGGGATACAGTATGGCTACACCTTC. Translation gives CASRTQGIQYGYTF.

The chain carries TRBV7-9 and TRBJ2-2, with 7 nucleotides matching TRBD1. With 6 bases clipped from V and 0 bases from J, the junction kept 4 bases outside the gene matches. Germline V gives CDR1 SEHNR, CDR2 FQNEAQ (reference sequence). There are 15 residues in the CDR3. CDR3 bases: TGTGCCAGCAGAGTCCAGGGGGCGAACACCGGGGAGCTGTTTTTT. Its protein product is CASRVQGANTGELFF. Supplemented by reference TRBV7-9 and TRBJ2-2, the full variable domain reads DTGVSQNPRHKITKRGQNVTFRCDPISEHNRLYWYRQTLGQGPEFLTYFQNEAQLEKSRLLSDRFSAERPKGSFSTLEIQRTEQGDSAMYLCASRVQGANTGELFFGEGSRLTVL.

The rearrangement uses TRBV6-5 and TRBJ2-5, with 10 positions matching TRBD1. Germline CDR1 is MNHEY and CDR2 is SVGAGI. The CDR3 is made up of 15 amino acids. The trim removed 4 bases at V and 5 bases at J, leaving 7 bases unmatched. This CDR3 reads CASSLGQGREETQYF. In DNA form, the CDR3 reads TGTGCCAGCAGTTTGGGACAGGGGCGGGAGGAGACCCAGTACTTC.

The J gene is TRBJ1-6, the V gene TRBV19; 7 bases agree with TRBD1. The CDR3 is made up of 16 amino acids. The germline V gene encodes CDR1 LNHDA and CDR2 SQIVND (reference sequence). After removal of 5 bases from V and 5 bases from J, the junction contained 9 bases not matched to a gene. The CDR3 here is CASSVSADRNNSPLHF. The CDR3 DNA sequence: TGTGCCAGTAGTGTTTCAGCGGACAGGAATAATTCACCCCTCCACTTT.

This chain's CDR3 is CASSLAGGLRSGNTIYF. The DNA of the CDR3 is TGTGCCAGCAGCTTAGCCGGGGGGCTTCGCTCTGGAAACACCATATATTTT. The chain carries TRBV7-2 and TRBJ1-3, with D possibly matching TRBD1 (6 bases). Germline CDR1 SGHTA, CDR2 FQGNSA. This CDR3 spans 17 amino acids. Trimming shortened V by 0 bases and J by 0 bases, and 12 bases separated the two germline ends.

The chain is built from TRBV7-3 and TRBJ2-7, with TRBD2 matching over 13 bases. This CDR3 region has 17 residues. Germline assignment: CDR1 SGHTA and CDR2 FQGTGA. J gave up 6 bases and V 2 bases, and 10 bases lay outside the gene matches. The CDR3, as DNA: TGTGCCAGCAGCTTACTTCCCGGACTAGCGGGAGTCGGCGAGCAGTACTTC. Translated, it gives CASSLLPGLAGVGEQYF.

The chain recombines TRBV15 with TRBJ1-2; tentatively, D is TRBD1 (6 bases). Germline values: CDR1 LNHNV, CDR2 YYDKDF (reference sequence). Trimming took 0 bases from V and 4 from J, leaving 12 bases between them. The length of the CDR3 is 15 residues. CDR3 coding DNA: TGTGCCACCAGCAGAGATACACAGGGATCCTATGGCTACACCTTC. Translating it yields CATSRDTQGSYGYTF.

The rearrangement links TRBV4-3 to TRBJ2-1; 9 nucleotides line up with TRBD2. The ends lost 3 bases at V and 0 bases at J; junction bases unmatched: 3. The CDR3 has 16 amino acids. CDR1 LGHNA and CDR2 YSLEER come from the germline V gene. CDR3 coding DNA: TGCGCCAGCAGCCAGGTAGCGGGGGCCTCCTACAATGAGCAGTTCTTC. Residues: CASSQVAGASYNEQFF.

In this sample, this clonotype turned up a few times. V usage is TRBV6-1 and J usage is TRBJ2-6; 7 nucleotides agree with TRBD1. J gave up 0 bases and V 4 bases, and 6 bases lay outside the gene matches. The CDR3 sequence is 17 residues long. Germline V gives CDR1 MNHNS, CDR2 SASEGT. CDR3 DNA sequence: TGTGCCAGCAGTGTATTAGGGGGCATCTCTGGGGCCAACGTCCTGACTTTC. Its translation: CASSVLGGISGANVLTF.

This clonotype was seen a handful of times. The genes are TRBV15 and TRBJ2-2, with a possible D match to TRBD2 (6 bases). The germline CDR1 and CDR2 sequences are LNHNV and YYDKDF (reference sequence). The V end lost 0 bases, the J end lost 7 bases, and 12 bases lay between the germline ends. The CDR3 contains 15 residues. The CDR3 here is CATSRDGGEGGELFF. In DNA form, the CDR3 reads TGTGCCACCAGCAGAGATGGAGGGGAAGGCGGGGAGCTGTTTTTT.

The chain has TRBV20-1 and TRBJ2-1; D is undetermined. The germline gives CDR1 DFQATT, CDR2 SNEGSKA (reference sequence). V gave up 6 bases and J gave up 9 bases, with 15 bases separating them. The CDR3 covers 12 residues. DNA of the CDR3: TGCAGTGCCCCCCCAGGCCTTGGTGAGCAGTTCTTC. Its protein is CSAPPGLGEQFF.

The chain joins TRBV5-1 to TRBJ2-1; D might be TRBD1 or TRBD2, each matching 5 bases. This CDR3 spans 15 amino acids. Germline assignment: CDR1 SGHRS and CDR2 YFSETQ. The V gene lost 3 bases and the J gene lost 7 bases, with 17 bases spanning the gap. CDR3 residues: CASSSTGAAVNEQFF. In DNA form, the CDR3 reads TGCGCCAGCAGCTCTACCGGGGCGGCGGTTAATGAGCAGTTCTTC.

This clonotype has a single count. The DNA for the CDR3 is TGCGCCGATAGCGGGAAAGAGACCCAGTACTTC. This gives the protein CADSGKETQYF. The chain recombines TRBV10-1 with TRBJ2-5; 8 bases line up with TRBD2. J was trimmed by 3 bases and V by 11 bases; bases with no gene match: 2. Looked up from germline, CDR1 is WNHNN and CDR2 is SYGVQD (reference sequence). This CDR3 comprises 11 residues.

J is TRBJ1-6 and V is TRBV2; D is uncertain. V was trimmed by 9 bases and J by 13 bases, leaving 13 bases between them. CDR3 size: 11 residues. Germline V CDR1 and CDR2: SNHLY, FYNNEI. The CDR3 nucleotides read TGTGCCAGTAGGGTCCTTGGTCCCCTCCACTTT. This encodes CASRVLGPLHF.

The rearrangement links TRBV15 to TRBJ2-2; 9 nucleotides agree with TRBD2. Germline trimming cut 0 bases from V and 3 bases from J; bases unmatched to any gene: 2. In germline, CDR1 is LNHNV, CDR2 YYDKDF (reference sequence). The CDR3 has 16 residues. The CDR3 protein is CATSRDRGGDTGELFF. The CDR3 nucleotides read TGTGCCACCAGCAGAGATCGCGGGGGGGACACCGGGGAGCTGTTTTTT.

V usage is TRBV7-9 and J usage is TRBJ1-6; D not resolved. This CDR3 region has 14 residues. The germline CDR1 and CDR2 sequences are SEHNR and FQNEAQ (reference sequence). The germline V and J ends were trimmed by 1 base and 5 bases, with 6 bases remaining between them. The DNA for the CDR3 is TGTGCCAGCAGCTTAGGTAGGGATAATTCACCCCTCCACTTT. Protein product: CASSLGRDNSPLHF.